This T cell receptor (beta chain) was recovered during a study of blood T cell repertoires in COVID-19. Trimming left V 5 bases short and J 3 bases short, with 10 bases between. This CDR3 is 13 amino acids long. CDR1 is LGHDT and CDR2 is YNNKEL in the germline V gene (reference sequence). In the authors' methods: By means of reference gene primer amplification, nucleated cell counts were estimated. Measured with immunoSEQ multiplex PCR; TCRdb has only the in-frame clones, and not every one. V and J calls and clone size are given by that table; D and trimming were obtained from the DNA. Of under 150,000 clones in the sample, around 81% were seen once.

This rearrangement joins TRBV3-1 (or the pseudogene TRBV3-2) to TRBJ1-1; D ambiguous. Sequenced material: peripheral blood. The sequence came from a man between 60 and 75 years old with active or convalescent COVID-19. The CDR3 is CASSWRADTEAFF. The CDR3 coding sequence is TGTGCCAGCAGCTGGCGGGCGGACACTGAAGCTTTCTTT.